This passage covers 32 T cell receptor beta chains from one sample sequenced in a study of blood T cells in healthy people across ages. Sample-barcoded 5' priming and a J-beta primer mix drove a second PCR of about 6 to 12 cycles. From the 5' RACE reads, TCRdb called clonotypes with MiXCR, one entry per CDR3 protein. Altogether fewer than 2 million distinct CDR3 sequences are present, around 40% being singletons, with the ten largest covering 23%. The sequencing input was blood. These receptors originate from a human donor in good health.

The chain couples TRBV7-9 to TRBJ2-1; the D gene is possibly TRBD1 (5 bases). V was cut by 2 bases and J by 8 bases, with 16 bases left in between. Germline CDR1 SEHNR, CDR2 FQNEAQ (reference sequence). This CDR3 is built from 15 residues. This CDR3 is CASSLLPGYGDEQFF. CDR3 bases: TGTGCCAGCAGCTTATTGCCAGGGTACGGCGATGAGCAGTTCTTC.

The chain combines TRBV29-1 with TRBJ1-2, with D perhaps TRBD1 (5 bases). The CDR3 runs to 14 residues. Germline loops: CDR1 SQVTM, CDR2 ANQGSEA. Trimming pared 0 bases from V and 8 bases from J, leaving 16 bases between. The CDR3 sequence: CSVEEMRGVQGYTF. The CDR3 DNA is TGCAGCGTTGAAGAAATGAGAGGGGTACAGGGCTACACCTTC. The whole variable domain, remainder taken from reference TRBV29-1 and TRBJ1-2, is SAVISQKPSRDICQRGTSLTIQCQVDSQVTMMFWYRQQPGQSLTLIATANQGSEATYESGFVIDKFPISRPNLTFSTLTVSNMSPEDSSIYLCSVEEMRGVQGYTFGSGTRLTVV.

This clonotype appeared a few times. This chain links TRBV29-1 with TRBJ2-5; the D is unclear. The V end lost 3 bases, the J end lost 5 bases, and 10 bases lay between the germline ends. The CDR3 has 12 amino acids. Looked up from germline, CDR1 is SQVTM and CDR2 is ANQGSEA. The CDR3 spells CSVELIPETQYF. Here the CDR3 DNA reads TGCAGCGTTGAGCTCATTCCGGAGACCCAGTACTTC.

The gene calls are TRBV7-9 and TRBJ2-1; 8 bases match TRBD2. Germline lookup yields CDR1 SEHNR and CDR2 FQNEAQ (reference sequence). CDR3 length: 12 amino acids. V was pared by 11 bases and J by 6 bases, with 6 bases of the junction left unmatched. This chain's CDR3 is CAPGRGGNEQFF. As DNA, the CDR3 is TGTGCCCCCGGACGGGGGGGCAATGAGCAGTTCTTC. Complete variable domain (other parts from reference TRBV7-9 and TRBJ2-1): DTGVSQNPRHKITKRGQNVTFRCDPISEHNRLYWYRQTLGQGPEFLTYFQNEAQLEKSRLLSDRFSAERPKGSFSTLEIQRTEQGDSAMYLCAPGRGGNEQFFGPGTRLTVL.

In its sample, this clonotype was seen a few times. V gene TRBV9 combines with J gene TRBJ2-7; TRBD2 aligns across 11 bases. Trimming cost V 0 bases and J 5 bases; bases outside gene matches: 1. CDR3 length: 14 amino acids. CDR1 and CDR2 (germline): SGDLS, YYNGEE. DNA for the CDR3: TGTGCCAGCAGCGTAGGACTAGCGGGAAACGAGCAGTACTTC. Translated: CASSVGLAGNEQYF.

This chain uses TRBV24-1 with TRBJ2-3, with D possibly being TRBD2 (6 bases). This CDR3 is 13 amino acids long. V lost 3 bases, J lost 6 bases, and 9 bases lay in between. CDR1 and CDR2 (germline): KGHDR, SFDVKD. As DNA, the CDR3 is TGTGCCACCAGTGATACCCTAGCGGATACGCAGTATTTT. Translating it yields CATSDTLADTQYF.

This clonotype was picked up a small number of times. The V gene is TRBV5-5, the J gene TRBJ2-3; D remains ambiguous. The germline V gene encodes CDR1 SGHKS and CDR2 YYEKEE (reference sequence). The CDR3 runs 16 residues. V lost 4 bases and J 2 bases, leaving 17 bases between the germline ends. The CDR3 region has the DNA TGTGCCAGCAGCCTTGGACCCATATTCTCCACAGATACGCAGTATTTT. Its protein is CASSLGPIFSTDTQYF.

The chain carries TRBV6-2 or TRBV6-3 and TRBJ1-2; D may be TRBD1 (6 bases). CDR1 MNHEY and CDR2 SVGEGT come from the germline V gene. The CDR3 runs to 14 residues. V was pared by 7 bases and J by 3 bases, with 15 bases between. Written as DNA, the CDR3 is TGTGCCAGCATCTTGGACAGTGGGCACTATGGCTACACCTTC. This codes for CASILDSGHYGYTF.

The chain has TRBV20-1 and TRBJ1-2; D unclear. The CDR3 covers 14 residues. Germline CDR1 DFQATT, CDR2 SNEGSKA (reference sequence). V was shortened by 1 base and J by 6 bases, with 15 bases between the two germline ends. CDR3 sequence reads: CSARGLVRTHGYTF. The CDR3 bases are TGCAGTGCTAGAGGGTTGGTCCGAACCCATGGCTACACCTTC.

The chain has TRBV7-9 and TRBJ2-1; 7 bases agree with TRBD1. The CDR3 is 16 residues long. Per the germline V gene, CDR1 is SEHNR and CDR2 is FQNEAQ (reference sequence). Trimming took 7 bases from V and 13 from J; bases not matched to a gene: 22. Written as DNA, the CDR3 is TGTGCCAGCACCCAGGGGGATGGGGTCCTCGAAGAGACCCAGTTCTTC. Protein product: CASTQGDGVLEETQFF. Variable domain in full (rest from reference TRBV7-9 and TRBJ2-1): DTGVSQNPRHKITKRGQNVTFRCDPISEHNRLYWYRQTLGQGPEFLTYFQNEAQLEKSRLLSDRFSAERPKGSFSTLEIQRTEQGDSAMYLCASTQGDGVLEETQFFGPGTRLTVL.

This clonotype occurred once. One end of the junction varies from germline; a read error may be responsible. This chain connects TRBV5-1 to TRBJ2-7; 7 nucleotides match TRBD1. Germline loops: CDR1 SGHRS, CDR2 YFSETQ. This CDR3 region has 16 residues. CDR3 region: CTSSPKDRAGSYEQYF. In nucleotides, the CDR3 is TGCACCAGCAGCCCCAAAGACAGGGCGGGCTCCTACGAGCAGTACTTC.

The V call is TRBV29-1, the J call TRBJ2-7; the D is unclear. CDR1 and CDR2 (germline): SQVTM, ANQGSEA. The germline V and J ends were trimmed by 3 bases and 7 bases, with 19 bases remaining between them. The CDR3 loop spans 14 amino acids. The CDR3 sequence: CSVDWGKVNNEQYF. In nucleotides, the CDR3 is TGCAGCGTTGACTGGGGAAAGGTTAACAATGAGCAGTACTTC.

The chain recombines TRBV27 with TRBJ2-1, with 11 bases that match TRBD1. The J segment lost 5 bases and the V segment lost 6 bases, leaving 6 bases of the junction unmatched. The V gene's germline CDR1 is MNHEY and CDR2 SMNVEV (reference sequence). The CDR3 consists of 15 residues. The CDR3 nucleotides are TGTGCCAGCAGCCGGGGGACAGGGGGGGACAATGAGCAGTTCTTC. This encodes CASSRGTGGDNEQFF.

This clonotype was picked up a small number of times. Here the CDR3 DNA reads TGCAGTGCTAGAAATGGGACGGGGGATCCCTACGAGCAGTACTTC. As protein: CSARNGTGDPYEQYF. This chain joins TRBV20-1 and TRBJ2-5; a possible D gene is TRBD2 (6 bases). The DNA matches TRBJ2-7 better at its end, which makes the J call doubtful. This CDR3 region has 15 residues. CDR1 DFQATT and CDR2 SNEGSKA come from the germline V gene (reference sequence).

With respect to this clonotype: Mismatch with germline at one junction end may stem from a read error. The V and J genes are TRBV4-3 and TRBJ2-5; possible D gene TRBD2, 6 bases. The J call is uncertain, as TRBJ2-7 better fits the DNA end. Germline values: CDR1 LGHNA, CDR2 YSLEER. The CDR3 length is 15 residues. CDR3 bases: TGCGCCAGTAGCCAAGGTCGGAGGGGAGACTACGAGCAGTACTTC. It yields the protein CASSQGRRGDYEQYF.

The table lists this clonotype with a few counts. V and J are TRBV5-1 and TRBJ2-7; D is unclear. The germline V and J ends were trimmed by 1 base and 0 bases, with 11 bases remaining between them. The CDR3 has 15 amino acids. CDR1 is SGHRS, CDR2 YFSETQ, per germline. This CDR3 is CASSLNTFNSYEQYF. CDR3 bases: TGCGCCAGCAGCTTGAACACCTTTAACTCCTACGAGCAGTACTTC.

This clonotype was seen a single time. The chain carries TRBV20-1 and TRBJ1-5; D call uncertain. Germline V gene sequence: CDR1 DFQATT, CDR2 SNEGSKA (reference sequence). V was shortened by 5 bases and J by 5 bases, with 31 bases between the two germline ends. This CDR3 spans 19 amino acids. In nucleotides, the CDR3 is TGCAGTGCTTCCAGCGCCGTAATAGGGTCGACACAGATGGATCAGCCCCAGCATTTT. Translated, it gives CSASSAVIGSTQMDQPQHF.

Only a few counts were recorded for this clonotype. The CDR3 loop is CASSLDSQGEYYEQYF. For the CDR3, the DNA is TGTGCCAGCAGCTTAGACTCGCAGGGGGAATACTACGAGCAGTACTTC. The rearrangement joins TRBV7-2 to TRBJ2-5; 7 bases align to TRBD1. The DNA matches TRBJ2-7 better at its end, which makes the J call doubtful. Germline V gene sequence: CDR1 SGHTA, CDR2 FQGNSA. This CDR3 region has 16 residues.

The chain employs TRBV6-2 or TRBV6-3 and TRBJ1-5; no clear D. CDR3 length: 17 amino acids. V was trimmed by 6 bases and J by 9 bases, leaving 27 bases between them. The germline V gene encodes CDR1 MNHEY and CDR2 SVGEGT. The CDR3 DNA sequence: TGTGCCAGCAGCCCCGTCGACTTGTTCAAAGCCTCAAGGCCCCAGCATTTT. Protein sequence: CASSPVDLFKASRPQHF.

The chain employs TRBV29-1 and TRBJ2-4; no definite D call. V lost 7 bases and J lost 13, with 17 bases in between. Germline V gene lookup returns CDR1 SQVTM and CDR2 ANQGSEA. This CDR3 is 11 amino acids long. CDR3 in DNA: TGCAGCGCAGTCTGGGGTTACGGGCAGTACTTC. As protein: CSAVWGYGQYF.

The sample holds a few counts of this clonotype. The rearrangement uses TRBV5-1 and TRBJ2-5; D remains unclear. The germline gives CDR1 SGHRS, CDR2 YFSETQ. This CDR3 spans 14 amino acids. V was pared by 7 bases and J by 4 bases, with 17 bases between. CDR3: CASSPLLLVETQYF. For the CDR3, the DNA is TGCGCCAGCTCCCCCCTTCTTCTCGTAGAGACCCAGTACTTC.

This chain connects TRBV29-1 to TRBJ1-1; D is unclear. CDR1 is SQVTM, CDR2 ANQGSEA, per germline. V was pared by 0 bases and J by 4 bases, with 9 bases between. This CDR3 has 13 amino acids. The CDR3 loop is CSVEDRLFTEAFF. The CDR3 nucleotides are TGCAGCGTTGAAGATCGCCTTTTCACTGAAGCTTTCTTT.

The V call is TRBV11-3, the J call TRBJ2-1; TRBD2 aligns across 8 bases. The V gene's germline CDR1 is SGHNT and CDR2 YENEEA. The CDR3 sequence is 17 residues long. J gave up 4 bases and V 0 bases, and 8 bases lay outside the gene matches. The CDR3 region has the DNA TGTGCCAGCAGCTTAGATCGAGGTAGCGGGACTTACAATGAGCAGTTCTTC. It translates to CASSLDRGSGTYNEQFF.

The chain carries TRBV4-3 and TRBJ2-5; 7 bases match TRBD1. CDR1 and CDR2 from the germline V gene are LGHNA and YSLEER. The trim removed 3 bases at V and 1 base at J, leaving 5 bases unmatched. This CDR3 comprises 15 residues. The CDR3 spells CASSHWWTGQETQYF. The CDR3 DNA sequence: TGCGCCAGCAGCCACTGGTGGACAGGCCAAGAGACCCAGTACTTC.

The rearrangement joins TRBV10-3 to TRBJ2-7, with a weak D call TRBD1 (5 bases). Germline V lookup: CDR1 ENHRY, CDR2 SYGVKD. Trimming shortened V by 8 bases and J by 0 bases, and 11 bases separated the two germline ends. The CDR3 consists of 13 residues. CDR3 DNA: TGTGCCATCGCTCAGGGCAGCTCCTACGAGCAGTACTTC. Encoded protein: CAIAQGSSYEQYF.

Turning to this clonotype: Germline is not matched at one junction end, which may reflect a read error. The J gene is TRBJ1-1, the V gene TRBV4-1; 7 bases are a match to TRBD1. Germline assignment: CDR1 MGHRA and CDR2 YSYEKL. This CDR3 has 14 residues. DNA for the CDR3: TGCGCCAGCAGTCAACAGGGGACGAACACTGAAGCTTACTTT. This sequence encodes CASSQQGTNTEAYF.

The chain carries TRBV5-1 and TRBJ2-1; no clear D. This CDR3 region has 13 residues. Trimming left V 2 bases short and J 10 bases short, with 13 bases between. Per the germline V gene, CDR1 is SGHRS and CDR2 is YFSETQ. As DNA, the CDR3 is TGCGCCAGCAGCTTCGGAGACGCTATAGAGCAGTTCTTC. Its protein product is CASSFGDAIEQFF.

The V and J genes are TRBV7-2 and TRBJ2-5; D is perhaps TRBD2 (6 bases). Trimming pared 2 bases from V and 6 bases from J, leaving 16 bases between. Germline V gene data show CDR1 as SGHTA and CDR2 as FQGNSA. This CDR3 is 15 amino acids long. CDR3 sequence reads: CASSLSGVGGQTQYF. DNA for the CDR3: TGTGCCAGCAGCTTATCGGGGGTGGGGGGACAGACCCAGTACTTC.

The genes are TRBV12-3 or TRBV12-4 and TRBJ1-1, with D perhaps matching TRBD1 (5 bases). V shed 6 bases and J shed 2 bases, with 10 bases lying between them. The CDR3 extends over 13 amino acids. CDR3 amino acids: CASRSGLNTEAFF. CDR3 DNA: TGTGCCAGCAGATCGGGACTAAACACTGAAGCTTTCTTT.

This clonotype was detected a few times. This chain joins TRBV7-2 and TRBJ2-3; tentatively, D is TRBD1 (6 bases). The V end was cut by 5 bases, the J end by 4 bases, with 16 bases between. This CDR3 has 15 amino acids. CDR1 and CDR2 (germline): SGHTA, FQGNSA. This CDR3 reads CASSPQHRVPDTQYF. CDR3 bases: TGTGCCAGCAGCCCGCAACACAGGGTCCCAGATACGCAGTATTTT.

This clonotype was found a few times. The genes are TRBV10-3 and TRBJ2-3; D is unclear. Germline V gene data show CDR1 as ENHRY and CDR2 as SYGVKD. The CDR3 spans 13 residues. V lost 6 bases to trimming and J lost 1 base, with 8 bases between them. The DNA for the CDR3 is TGTGCCATCAGCCTCGTGGGCACAGATACGCAGTATTTT. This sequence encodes CAISLVGTDTQYF.

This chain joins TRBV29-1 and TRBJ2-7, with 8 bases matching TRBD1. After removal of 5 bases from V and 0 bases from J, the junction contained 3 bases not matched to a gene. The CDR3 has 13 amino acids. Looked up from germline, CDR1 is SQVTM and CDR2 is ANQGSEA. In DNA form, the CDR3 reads TGCAGCGTTCCGGGACAGGACTCCTACGAGCAGTACTTC. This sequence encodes CSVPGQDSYEQYF.